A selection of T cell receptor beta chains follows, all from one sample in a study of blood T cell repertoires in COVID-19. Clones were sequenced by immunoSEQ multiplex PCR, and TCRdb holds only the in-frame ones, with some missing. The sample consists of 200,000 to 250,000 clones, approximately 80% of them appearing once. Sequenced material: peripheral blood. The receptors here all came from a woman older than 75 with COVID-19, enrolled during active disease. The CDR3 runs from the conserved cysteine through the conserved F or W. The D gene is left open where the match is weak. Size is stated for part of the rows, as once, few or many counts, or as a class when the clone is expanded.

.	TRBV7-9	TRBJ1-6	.	CASSLGGVGSPLHF	TGTGCCAGCAGCTTAGGAGGTGTGGGTTCACCCCTCCACTTT
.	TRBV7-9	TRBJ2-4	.	CASSRTGRGKNIQYF	TGTGCCAGCAGCCGGACAGGGAGGGGCAAAAACATTCAGTACTTC
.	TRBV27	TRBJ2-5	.	CASSPLWATTETQYF	TGTGCCAGCAGTCCACTCTGGGCAACAACAGAGACCCAGTACTTC
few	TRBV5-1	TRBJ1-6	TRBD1	CASRLGQENSPLHF	TGCGCCAGCAGATTGGGACAGGAAAATTCACCCCTCCACTTT
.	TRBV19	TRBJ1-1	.	CASSAVAFGTEAFF	TGTGCCAGTAGTGCGGTAGCTTTCGGCACTGAAGCTTTCTTT
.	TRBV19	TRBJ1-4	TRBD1	CASSIRGPRRGPVF	TGTGCCAGTAGTATCCGAGGCCCAAGGAGGGGGCCGGTTTTT
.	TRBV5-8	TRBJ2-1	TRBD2	CASSLATLLAGGPLNEQFF	TGTGCCAGCAGCTTGGCCACTCTACTAGCGGGAGGGCCACTTAATGAGCAGTTCTTC
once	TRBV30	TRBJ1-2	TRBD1	CAWSLAGGTYGYTF	TGTGCCTGGAGCTTAGCAGGGGGGACCTATGGCTACACCTTC
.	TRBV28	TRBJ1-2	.	CASIEGDQFGGYTF	TGTGCCAGCATCGAAGGGGATCAGTTTGGTGGCTACACCTTC
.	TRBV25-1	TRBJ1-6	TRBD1	CASRSGQGALSPLHF	TGTGCCAGCAGGTCTGGACAGGGGGCTCTTTCACCCCTCCACTTT
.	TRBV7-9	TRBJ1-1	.	CASSLAHRVGAFF	TGTGCCAGCAGCTTAGCTCACAGGGTGGGAGCTTTCTTT
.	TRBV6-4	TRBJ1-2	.	CASSAGTSDGYTF	TGTGCCAGCAGCGCAGGAACCTCCGATGGCTACACCTTC
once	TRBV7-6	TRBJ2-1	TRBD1	CASSSDRAHNEQFF	TGTGCCAGCAGCTCCGACAGGGCGCACAATGAGCAGTTCTTC
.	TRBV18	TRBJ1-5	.	CASSPPSNQPQHF	TGTGCCAGCTCACCCCCGAGCAATCAGCCCCAGCATTTT
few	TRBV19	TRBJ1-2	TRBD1	CASRASGGWSGYTF	TGTGCCAGTAGGGCCTCAGGGGGCTGGAGTGGCTACACCTTC
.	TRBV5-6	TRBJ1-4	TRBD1	CASSLYGDRLNEKLFF	TGTGCCAGCAGCTTGTATGGGGACAGGTTGAATGAAAAACTGTTTTTT
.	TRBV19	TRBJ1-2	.	CASSHPPQVNYGYTF	TGTGCCAGTAGTCACCCACCTCAGGTGAACTATGGCTACACCTTC
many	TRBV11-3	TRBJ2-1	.	CASSLDQGLEAGEQFF	TGTGCCAGCAGCTTAGATCAAGGTCTGGAGGCGGGGGAGCAGTTCTTC
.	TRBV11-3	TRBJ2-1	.	CASSQGSYSYNEQFF	TGTGCCAGCAGCCAGGGTAGCTACTCCTACAATGAGCAGTTCTTC
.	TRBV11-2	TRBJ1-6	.	CASSLGRGQHLSPLHF	TGTGCCAGCAGCCTGGGTAGGGGACAACATCTTTCACCCCTCCACTTT
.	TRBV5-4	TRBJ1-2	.	CASSLGEGRGGVGYTF	TGTGCCAGCAGCTTGGGAGAGGGCAGGGGAGGGGTTGGCTACACCTTC
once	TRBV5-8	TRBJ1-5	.	CASSFGGQDQPQHF	TGTGCCAGCAGCTTCGGGGGGCAAGATCAGCCCCAGCATTTT
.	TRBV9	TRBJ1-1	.	CASSVVSVNTEAFF	TGTGCCAGCAGCGTAGTTTCAGTGAACACTGAAGCTTTCTTT
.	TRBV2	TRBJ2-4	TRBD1	CASTPGQGANIQYF	TGTGCCAGCACCCCGGGACAGGGGGCAAACATTCAGTACTTC
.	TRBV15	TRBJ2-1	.	CATSRGIASVEIEQFF	TGTGCCACCAGCCGGGGAATCGCTAGCGTTGAGATTGAGCAGTTCTTC
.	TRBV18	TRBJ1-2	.	CASSPIRQGYGYTF	TGTGCCAGCTCACCAATAAGGCAGGGCTATGGCTACACCTTC
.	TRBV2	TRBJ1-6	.	CASRERVSNSPLHF	TGTGCCAGCAGGGAGAGGGTCTCCAATTCACCCCTCCACTTT
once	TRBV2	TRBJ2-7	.	CATTTAEGYEQYF	TGTGCCACCACGACGGCCGAGGGCTACGAGCAGTACTTC
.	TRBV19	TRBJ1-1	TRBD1	CASSRQGAVAFF	TGTGCCAGTAGTAGACAGGGGGCAGTAGCTTTCTTT
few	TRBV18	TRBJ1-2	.	CASSPPAANYGYTF	TGTGCCAGCTCACCACCGGCGGCAAACTATGGCTACACCTTC
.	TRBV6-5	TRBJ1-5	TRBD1	CASSSTGGFNQPQHF	TGTGCCAGCAGTTCGACAGGGGGTTTCAATCAGCCCCAGCATTTT
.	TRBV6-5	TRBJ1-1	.	CASSYSAGVGEAFF	TGTGCCAGCAGTTACTCTGCGGGCGTGGGTGAAGCTTTCTTT
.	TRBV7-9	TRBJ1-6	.	CASTYWRGYYNSPLHF	TGTGCCAGCACTTACTGGCGAGGTTACTATAATTCACCCCTCCACTTT
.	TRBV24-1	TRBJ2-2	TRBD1	CATSDPTGDTGELFF	TGTGCCACCAGTGACCCGACAGGGGACACCGGGGAGCTGTTTTTT
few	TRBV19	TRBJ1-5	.	CASSTVSNQPQHF	TGTGCCAGTTCGACAGTTAGCAATCAGCCCCAGCATTTT
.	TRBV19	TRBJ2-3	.	CASSIQGTDTQYF	TGTGCCAGTAGTATACAGGGCACAGATACGCAGTATTTT
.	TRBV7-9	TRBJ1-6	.	CASSLGRAVGHNSPLHF	TGTGCCAGCAGCTTAGGAAGGGCGGTGGGGCATAATTCACCCCTCCACTTT
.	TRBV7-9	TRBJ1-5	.	CASSLGQGSNQPQHF	TGTGCCAGCAGCTTAGGGCAGGGTAGCAATCAGCCCCAGCATTTT
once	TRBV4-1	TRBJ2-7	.	CASSQPSFTYEQYF	TGCGCCAGCAGCCAACCTAGCTTTACCTACGAGCAGTACTTC
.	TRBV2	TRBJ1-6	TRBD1	CARQGANSPLHF	TGTGCCAGGCAGGGGGCGAATTCACCCCTCCACTTT
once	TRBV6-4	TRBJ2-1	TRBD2	CASSAIGGWYNEQFF	TGTGCCAGCAGTGCGATCGGGGGGTGGTACAATGAGCAGTTCTTC
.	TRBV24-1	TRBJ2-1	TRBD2	CATSDPTSGGINEQFF	TGTGCCACCAGTGACCCTACTAGCGGGGGCATCAATGAGCAGTTCTTC